This passage covers 18 T cell receptor beta chains from one sample sequenced in a study of OX40 agonist ivuxolimab in advanced cancers. Data came from immunoSEQ multiplex PCR; TCRdb stores just in-frame clones and leaves some out. The sample lists about 66,000 clones, roughly nine tenths occurring once. Sequencing used CD4+ or CD8+ T cells sorted from blood, obtained in a trial of the OX40 agonist ivuxolimab. These receptors all stem from an adult with an advanced solid tumor such as melanoma, head and neck, liver or kidney cancer.

This sequence joins TRBV9 and TRBJ1-2; 7 bases map to TRBD1. The CDR3 is made up of 13 amino acids. Germline V CDR1 and CDR2: SGDLS, YYNGEE. The J segment lost 7 bases and the V segment lost 3 bases, leaving 6 bases of the junction unmatched. In DNA form, the CDR3 reads TGTGCCAGCAGCGGCCCGGACAGGTTTGGCTACACCTTC. Residues: CASSGPDRFGYTF. The full variable domain, with the rest looked up from reference TRBV9 and TRBJ1-2, is DSGVTQTPKHLITATGQRVTLRCSPRSGDLSVYWYQQSLDQGLQFLIQYYNGEERAKGNILERFSAQQFPDLHSELNLSSLELGDSALYFCASSGPDRFGYTFGSGTRLTVV.

CDR3 residues: CASSLGTSGNKETQYF. CDR3 nucleotide sequence: TGCGCCAGCAGTCTTGGGACTAGCGGAAATAAAGAGACCCAGTACTTC. The chain links TRBV23-1 to TRBJ2-5; TRBD2 matches at 11 bases. TRBV23-1 has ORF status, its function being uncertain. CDR3 length: 16 residues. After removal of 4 bases from V and 3 bases from J, the junction contained 7 bases not matched to a gene.

The chain combines TRBV5-4 with TRBJ2-7; a possible D gene is TRBD1 (5 bases). The CDR3 covers 13 residues. Deletions cut 5 bases from V and 4 bases from J, with 13 bases between. Germline V CDR1 and CDR2: SGHNT, YYREEE (reference sequence). The chain's CDR3 is CASSLSSGYEQYF. CDR3 nucleotide sequence: TGTGCCAGCAGTCTAAGTTCAGGGTACGAGCAGTACTTC. The whole variable domain, filled in from reference TRBV5-4 and TRBJ2-7, reads ETGVTQSPTHLIKTRGQQVTLRCSSQSGHNTVSWYQQALGQGPQFIFQYYREEENGRGNFPPRFSGLQFPNYSSELNVNALELDDSALYLCASSLSSGYEQYFGPGTRLTVT.

J is TRBJ2-7 and V is TRBV4-1; D possibly corresponds to TRBD1 (5 bases). The V gene lost 3 bases and the J gene lost 3 bases, with 9 bases spanning the gap. Per germline, CDR1 MGHRA and CDR2 YSYEKL. This CDR3 has 13 amino acids. Here the CDR3 DNA reads TGCGCCAGCAGCCACTCAGACAGCTACGAGCAGTACTTC. Its protein product is CASSHSDSYEQYF.

The rearrangement uses TRBV6-6 and TRBJ2-7, with D hard to call. This CDR3 contains 14 residues. Germline loops: CDR1 MNHNY, CDR2 SVGAGI (reference sequence). V gave up 2 bases and J gave up 2 bases, with 10 bases separating them. CDR3 nucleotide sequence: TGTGCCAGCAGTTACCGAGAGTATCCCTACGAGCAGTACTTC. Translating gives CASSYREYPYEQYF.

The chain combines TRBV9 with TRBJ1-6, with 8 nucleotides matching TRBD1. The CDR3 loop spans 15 amino acids. Trimming took 0 bases from V and 10 from J; bases not matched to a gene: 6. The germline CDR1 and CDR2 sequences are SGDLS and YYNGEE. CDR3 in amino acids: CASSVGQGANSPLHF. The CDR3 DNA follows: TGTGCCAGCAGCGTAGGTCAGGGGGCGAACTCACCCCTCCACTTT.

The chain joins TRBV7-3 to TRBJ1-1, with D hard to call. Germline-derived CDR1 and CDR2 are SGHTA and FQGTGA. CDR3 size: 13 residues. The V end lost 5 bases, the J end lost 1 base, and 8 bases lay between the germline ends. The chain's CDR3 is CASSLRRNTEAFF. The CDR3 DNA is TGTGCCAGCAGCCTACGCAGGAACACTGAAGCTTTCTTT. Full variable domain (rest looked up from reference TRBV7-3 and TRBJ1-1): GAGVSQTPSNKVTEKGKYVELRCDPISGHTALYWYRQSLGQGPEFLIYFQGTGAADDSGLPNDRFFAVRPEGSVSTLKIQRTERGDSAVYLCASSLRRNTEAFFGQGTRLTVV.

This sequence joins TRBV30 and TRBJ2-1; D might be TRBD2 (5 bases). The CDR3 extends over 15 amino acids. Per the germline V gene, CDR1 is GTSNPN and CDR2 is SVGIG (reference sequence). Trimming left V 2 bases short and J 12 bases short, with 23 bases between. The CDR3 spells CAWSPGLRTPPLQFF. CDR3 bases: TGTGCCTGGAGTCCGGGCCTGCGGACTCCCCCCTTGCAGTTCTTC. Full variable domain (rest looked up from reference TRBV30 and TRBJ2-1): SQTIHQWPATLVQPVGSPLSLECTVEGTSNPNLYWYRQAAGRGLQLLFYSVGIGQISSEVPQNLSASRPQDRQFILSSKKLLLSDSGFYLCAWSPGLRTPPLQFFGPGTRLTVL.

This clone appeared a few times. The chain uses TRBV7-9 and TRBJ2-1, with D maybe TRBD2 (5 bases). V was trimmed by 2 bases and J by 2 bases, leaving 10 bases between them. CDR3 size: 15 residues. CDR1 SEHNR and CDR2 FQNEAQ come from the germline V gene (reference sequence). The CDR3 loop reads CASSLIGDPYNEQFF. Here the CDR3 DNA reads TGTGCCAGCAGCTTAATCGGGGATCCCTACAATGAGCAGTTCTTC. The whole variable domain, remainder taken from reference TRBV7-9 and TRBJ2-1, is DTGVSQNPRHKITKRGQNVTFRCDPISEHNRLYWYRQTLGQGPEFLTYFQNEAQLEKSRLLSDRFSAERPKGSFSTLEIQRTEQGDSAMYLCASSLIGDPYNEQFFGPGTRLTVL.

This rearrangement joins TRBV5-1 to TRBJ1-5; the D gene is possibly TRBD1 (6 bases). V shed 2 bases and J shed 4 bases, with 13 bases lying between them. Per germline, CDR1 SGHRS and CDR2 YFSETQ. CDR3 length: 15 residues. Here the CDR3 DNA reads TGCGCCAGCAGCTTAGGGGGTTTAGGGAATCAGCCCCAGCATTTT. Translation: CASSLGGLGNQPQHF.

The chain is built from TRBV9 and TRBJ1-2; TRBD1 is a possible D gene (5 bases). CDR3 size: 10 residues. CDR1 is SGDLS, CDR2 YYNGEE, per germline. The V end lost 3 bases, the J end lost 9 bases, and 6 bases lay between the germline ends. The CDR3 reads CASSGGRYTF. The CDR3, as DNA: TGTGCCAGCAGCGGGGGCCGCTACACCTTC.

This chain joins TRBV27 and TRBJ2-1; D gene unclear. This CDR3 comprises 14 residues. V lost 5 bases, J lost 4 bases, and 12 bases lay in between. CDR1 is MNHEY and CDR2 is SMNVEV in the germline V gene (reference sequence). The CDR3 sequence is CASSDLKGYNEQFF. CDR3 sequence (DNA): TGTGCCAGCAGTGACCTTAAAGGATACAATGAGCAGTTCTTC.

The chain couples TRBV19 to TRBJ1-2; no firm D call. The CDR3 contains 13 residues. Germline V gene lookup returns CDR1 LNHDA and CDR2 SQIVND (reference sequence). V lost 7 bases and J lost 2, with 11 bases in between. The CDR3, as DNA: TGTGCCAGTACCTGGACTGACAACTATGGCTACACCTTC. It is translated as CASTWTDNYGYTF.

The rearrangement joins TRBV27 to TRBJ2-7, with D unresolved. Trimming left V 4 bases short and J 9 bases short, with 16 bases between. This CDR3 contains 13 residues. Germline V gene lookup returns CDR1 MNHEY and CDR2 SMNVEV (reference sequence). CDR3 protein: CASSSVEWGRQYF. The DNA for the CDR3 is TGTGCCAGCAGTTCCGTCGAATGGGGTAGGCAGTACTTC.

The sample holds one count of this clone. The chain links TRBV13 to TRBJ1-6, with TRBD1 matching 7 bases. V gave up 5 bases and J gave up 8 bases; unmatched junction bases: 6. CDR3 length: 14 residues. Germline V CDR1 and CDR2: PRHDT, FYEKMQ (reference sequence). CDR3: CASSLQGRHSPLHF. For the CDR3, the DNA is TGTGCCAGCAGCCTACAGGGGAGGCATTCACCCCTCCACTTT. Full variable domain (missing parts from reference TRBV13 and TRBJ1-6): AAGVIQSPRHLIKEKRETATLKCYPIPRHDTVYWYQQGPGQDPQFLISFYEKMQSDKGSIPDRFSAQQFSDYHSELNMSSLELGDSALYFCASSLQGRHSPLHFGNGTRLTVT.

The J gene is TRBJ2-7, the V gene TRBV7-6; 10 bases are shared with TRBD2. Unmatched junction bases numbered 14, after V lost 5 bases and J lost 7 bases. This CDR3 spans 16 amino acids. Germline CDR1 is SGHVS and CDR2 is FNYEAQ. The CDR3 DNA reads TGTGCCAGCAGCCAACCCCGAGCGGGAGGGCCGAGGGAGCAGTACTTC. Protein product: CASSQPRAGGPREQYF.

The gene calls are TRBV5-4 and TRBJ2-7, with 7 bases aligning to TRBD1. After removal of 4 bases from V and 3 bases from J, the junction contained 7 bases not matched to a gene. The CDR3 extends over 14 amino acids. The germline V gene encodes CDR1 SGHNT and CDR2 YYREEE (reference sequence). In nucleotides, the CDR3 is TGTGCCAGCAGCGACGGACAGGTCCACTACGAGCAGTACTTC. Residues: CASSDGQVHYEQYF. Full variable domain (outside the CDR3, taken from reference TRBV5-4 and TRBJ2-7): ETGVTQSPTHLIKTRGQQVTLRCSSQSGHNTVSWYQQALGQGPQFIFQYYREEENGRGNFPPRFSGLQFPNYSSELNVNALELDDSALYLCASSDGQVHYEQYFGPGTRLTVT.

This rearrangement joins TRBV29-1 to TRBJ2-1; D call uncertain. The CDR3 runs to 10 residues. V lost 4 bases and J 4 bases, leaving 2 bases between the germline ends. In germline, CDR1 is SQVTM, CDR2 ANQGSEA. CDR3 in amino acids: CSVVYNEQFF. DNA of the CDR3: TGCAGCGTTGTGTACAATGAGCAGTTCTTC.